This is a list of T cell receptor beta chains from one sample in a study of beta chain features in type 1 diabetes. Assay used: immunoSEQ multiplex PCR; TCRdb lists only in-frame clones, some missing. The sample contains roughly 730,000 clones, around an eighth of which appear only once. What was sequenced was naive CD4+ T cells from blood. The receptors were gathered from a man aged 18 to 35 with type 1 diabetes. The CDR3 runs from the conserved cysteine through the conserved F or W. Each record gives: V gene, D gene, J gene, clone size, CDR3 DNA, CDR3 protein. The D gene is left open where the match is weak. Size is omitted from some rows. Given values are once, few, many or a class for expanded clones.

V: TRBV27; D: .; J: TRBJ2-7; size: few; DNA: TGTGCCAGCAGTCGTTGGCGTTCCTACGAGCAGTACTTC; CDR3: CASSRWRSYEQYF
V: TRBV30; D: TRBD2; J: TRBJ2-1; size: .; DNA: TGTGCCTGGAGTCAAAGCGGGGGGGCCTCTTACAATGAGCAGTTCTTC; CDR3: CAWSQSGGASYNEQFF
V: TRBV30; D: .; J: TRBJ2-7; size: few; DNA: TGTGCCTGGAGTTCGGGGTCCTCCTACGAGCAGTACTTC; CDR3: CAWSSGSSYEQYF
V: TRBV9; D: TRBD2; J: TRBJ2-3; size: .; DNA: TGTGCCAGCAGCGTTAGCGGGGGGGCAGGAGATACGCAGTATTTT; CDR3: CASSVSGGAGDTQYF
V: TRBV7-9; D: .; J: TRBJ2-5; size: few; DNA: TGTGCCAGCAGCTTGGGTTCTGAGACCCAGTACTTC; CDR3: CASSLGSETQYF
V: TRBV6-5; D: .; J: TRBJ1-2; size: few; DNA: TGTGCCAGCAGTTACGCCGGAGGCTACACCTTC; CDR3: CASSYAGGYTF
V: TRBV6-5; D: TRBD1; J: TRBJ2-7; size: few; DNA: TGTGCCAGCAGCTCTAGGACAGGGGGCTACGAGCAGTACTTC; CDR3: CASSSRTGGYEQYF
V: TRBV7-2; D: TRBD2; J: TRBJ2-2; size: few; DNA: TGTGCCAGCAGCTTATTCCCGGGGGGTCTCACCGGGGAGCTGTTTTTT; CDR3: CASSLFPGGLTGELFF
V: TRBV5-1; D: .; J: TRBJ2-7; size: .; DNA: TGCGCCAGCAGCTTACAGGCGGGTGAGCAGTACTTC; CDR3: CASSLQAGEQYF
V: TRBV4-1; D: TRBD1; J: TRBJ1-2; size: .; DNA: TGCGCCAGCAGCCAAGTGACCCAGGGACAGGGGCCCCTAAACTATGGCTACACCTTC; CDR3: CASSQVTQGQGPLNYGYTF
V: TRBV25-1; D: .; J: TRBJ2-1; size: .; DNA: TGTGCCAGCACCAGACAGAATGAGCAGTTCTTC; CDR3: CASTRQNEQFF
V: TRBV7-2; D: .; J: TRBJ2-5; size: .; DNA: TGTGCCAGCAGCTCCGCGGTGGGACGGGGGATGCAAGAGACCCAGTACTTC; CDR3: CASSSAVGRGMQETQYF
V: TRBV5-4; D: .; J: TRBJ1-5; size: few; DNA: TGTGCCAGCAGCACGGACGGGGGGGTTGGCAATCAGCCCCAGCATTTT; CDR3: CASSTDGGVGNQPQHF
V: TRBV5-1; D: .; J: TRBJ2-7; size: .; DNA: TGCGCCAGCAGCTTAGGGACCTACGAGCAGTACTTC; CDR3: CASSLGTYEQYF